Following are 14 T cell receptor beta chains from one sample sequenced in a study of T cells after yellow fever vaccination. TCRdb called the 5' RACE reads again in MiXCR, with one record for every CDR3 protein. The repertoire consists of 300,000 to 400,000 distinct CDR3 sequences, with approximately 4.2% occurring once and the leading ten covering approximately 25%. The sample was PBMCs, taken 5 days after the yellow fever booster vaccination. The receptors come from a man aged 18-30 years who received the YFV17D yellow fever vaccine.

A few counts support this clonotype. V gene TRBV7-2 combines with J gene TRBJ2-5; TRBD2 matches 9 bases. The trim removed 5 bases at V and 5 bases at J, leaving 9 bases unmatched. Germline V gene data show CDR1 as SGHTA and CDR2 as FQGNSA. The CDR3 spans 15 residues. The CDR3 region is CASSPVAGGAETQYF. In nucleotides, the CDR3 is TGTGCCAGCAGCCCCGTCGCGGGGGGGGCCGAGACCCAGTACTTC.

This sequence joins TRBV7-2 and TRBJ2-3; D gene uncertain. The CDR3 contains 14 residues. Germline CDR1 SGHTA, CDR2 FQGNSA. The V gene lost 3 bases and the J gene lost 2 bases, with 9 bases spanning the gap. DNA for the CDR3: TGTGCCAGCAGCTTGGGGATTGCCACAGATACGCAGTATTTT. It is translated as CASSLGIATDTQYF. The whole variable domain, remainder taken from reference TRBV7-2 and TRBJ2-3, is GAGVSQSPSNKVTEKGKDVELRCDPISGHTALYWYRQSLGQGLEFLIYFQGNSAPDKSGLPSDRFSAERTGGSVSTLTIQRTQQEDSAVYLCASSLGIATDTQYFGPGTRLTVL.

The genes are TRBV19 and TRBJ1-1; no clear D gene. CDR1 is LNHDA, CDR2 SQIVND, per germline (reference sequence). Trimming cost V 0 bases and J 2 bases, with 13 bases left between them. The CDR3 spans 16 residues. In nucleotides, the CDR3 is TGTGCCAGTAGTATAGATCAGCAGGCCGACAACACTGAAGCTTTCTTT. Its protein product is CASSIDQQADNTEAFF.

The J gene is TRBJ1-6, the V gene TRBV12-3 or TRBV12-4, with TRBD1 matching 8 bases. CDR3 length equals 15 residues. V gave up 6 bases and J gave up 9 bases; unmatched junction bases: 10. CDR3: CASSLRDRLASPLHF. The CDR3 coding sequence is TGTGCCAGCAGCCTCCGGGACAGGCTGGCTTCACCCCTCCACTTT.

The rearrangement joins TRBV5-1 to TRBJ2-3; D assignment may be TRBD1 or TRBD2 (5 bases each). The V gene's germline CDR1 is SGHRS and CDR2 YFSETQ. The CDR3 covers 16 residues. V lost 1 base and J 1 base, leaving 13 bases between the germline ends. The chain's CDR3 is CASSLFGVGGTDTQYF. CDR3 coding DNA: TGCGCCAGCAGCTTGTTCGGGGTAGGGGGCACAGATACGCAGTATTTT. The complete variable domain, with remaining parts taken from reference TRBV5-1 and TRBJ2-3, reads KAGVTQTPRYLIKTRGQQVTLSCSPISGHRSVSWYQQTPGQGLQFLFEYFSETQRNKGNFPGRFSGRQFSNSRSEMNVSTLELGDSALYLCASSLFGVGGTDTQYFGPGTRLTVL.

The chain is built from TRBV4-1 and TRBJ1-1; D is undetermined. V lost 0 bases and J lost 3, with 11 bases in between. CDR3 length: 15 residues. Germline V gives CDR1 MGHRA, CDR2 YSYEKL. CDR3 sequence (DNA): TGCGCCAGCAGCCAAGAGGTGACCGGGGACACTGAAGCTTTCTTT. Encoded protein: CASSQEVTGDTEAFF.

The chain couples TRBV5-6 to TRBJ1-6; D remains ambiguous. Germline-derived CDR1 and CDR2 are SGHDT and YYEEEE. This CDR3 contains 13 residues. Trimming removed 4 bases from V and 3 bases from J, with 5 bases in between. The CDR3 sequence is CASSPNYNSPLHF. CDR3 bases: TGTGCCAGCAGCCCCAACTATAATTCACCCCTCCACTTT.

The V call is TRBV20-1, the J call TRBJ1-6; no clear D. Germline V lookup: CDR1 DFQATT, CDR2 SNEGSKA (reference sequence). V lost 2 bases and J lost 5, with 10 bases in between. The CDR3 has 14 residues. The DNA for the CDR3 is TGCAGTGCTAGATGGGGTATCCATAATTCACCCCTCCACTTT. Protein: CSARWGIHNSPLHF.

This clonotype was counted ten times or more. This rearrangement joins TRBV3-1 to TRBJ2-1, with D unresolved. The CDR3 is made up of 16 amino acids. V was trimmed by 1 base and J by 4 bases, leaving 14 bases between them. In germline, CDR1 is LGHDT, CDR2 YNNKEL (reference sequence). The CDR3 reads CASSQGGPWGYNEQFF. DNA for the CDR3: TGTGCCAGCAGCCAAGGTGGCCCCTGGGGTTACAATGAGCAGTTCTTC.

This clonotype was observed a handful of times. The V and J genes are TRBV5-6 and TRBJ2-1; 10 positions agree with TRBD2. This CDR3 is built from 16 residues. CDR1 is SGHDT, CDR2 YYEEEE, per germline. V shed 7 bases, J shed 9 bases, and the junction held 16 bases outside the gene matches. The CDR3 nucleotides are TGTGCCAGCCCCAGGGTGGGAAGCGGGGGGGCCAGTGAGCAGTTCTTC. Amino acid sequence: CASPRVGSGGASEQFF.

This clonotype occurred a few times. J is TRBJ2-3 and V is TRBV27; TRBD2 matches at 12 bases. With 2 bases clipped from V and 6 bases from J, the junction kept 6 bases outside the gene matches. CDR3 length: 16 residues. Germline V CDR1 and CDR2: MNHEY, SMNVEV (reference sequence). The CDR3 nucleotides are TGTGCCAGCAGTTTAAGGGCTAGCGGGGGGGCGGATACGCAGTATTTT. Translated: CASSLRASGGADTQYF.

This clonotype was observed many times. The chain joins TRBV4-3 to TRBJ1-6; no definite D call. The CDR3 sequence is 15 residues long. Germline CDR1 and CDR2: LGHNA and YSLEER. V shed 0 bases and J shed 10 bases, with 13 bases lying between them. DNA of the CDR3: TGCGCCAGCAGCCAAGATGGTGGGTGGACCTCACCCCTCCACTTT. This codes for CASSQDGGWTSPLHF.

For this clonotype: A much larger clone sits a single nucleotide away, making a read error possible. The chain joins TRBV5-1 to TRBJ1-5; D is unresolved. V lost 3 bases and J 9 bases, leaving 10 bases between the germline ends. The germline V gene encodes CDR1 SGHRS and CDR2 YFSETQ. This CDR3 comprises 12 residues. CDR3 protein: CASSSEGTPQHF. In DNA form, the CDR3 reads TGCGCCAGCAGCTCGGAGGGTACGCCCCAGCATTTT.

This clonotype was counted at least ten times. J is TRBJ2-1 and V is TRBV15; possibly TRBD2 for D (5 bases). CDR1 LNHNV and CDR2 YYDKDF come from the germline V gene (reference sequence). Trimming cost V 1 base and J 6 bases, with 10 bases left between them. This CDR3 has 14 amino acids. The CDR3 protein is CATSRGGGLNEQFF. The CDR3 bases are TGTGCCACCAGCAGAGGAGGAGGACTCAATGAGCAGTTCTTC.